This record concerns one T cell receptor beta chain sequence. Its cognate antigen is unknown. This sample was taken from a study of cytomegalovirus exposure and HLA in healthy donors. Study results and limitations: Available immune exposure information covered CMV serostatus only.

It was with 60 Vbeta and 13 Jbeta primers that the PCR ran. The assay was immunoSEQ multiplex PCR, and TCRdb's table has in-frame clones only and misses some. The repertoire consists of 90,000 to 120,000 clones, with around 76% occurring once and the leading ten covering approximately 2.6%. The CDR3 loop spans 11 amino acids. Germline V CDR1 and CDR2: DFQATT, SNEGSKA (reference sequence). Trimming took off 6 bases at V and 8 bases at J, with 13 bases between the two ends. Sequencing was carried out using PBMCs. This receptor was obtained from a man in his thirties or forties in good health and CMV-seropositive. The rearrangement uses TRBV20-1 and TRBJ1-1; D gene uncertain. The CDR3 DNA is TGCAGTGCGAGTATTTCATGGGAAGCTTTCTTT. Encoded protein: CSASISWEAFF.